This T cell receptor (beta chain) was found in a study of cytomegalovirus exposure and HLA in healthy donors. Overall study results and limits: Subsequent analysis found a tendency for first-cohort TCR clusters to co-occur within the 90 to 150 validation repertoires. The study flagged roughly 160 TCR beta chains as cytomegalovirus-associated. Cytomegalovirus status was reportedly diagnosed by the classifier with high specificity and sensitivity.

In regard to this clone: Its cognate antigen is unknown.

Data came from immunoSEQ multiplex PCR; TCRdb stores just in-frame clones and leaves some out. This table holds hundreds of thousands of clones, around 87% found once. Among the 110 or so subjects of the validation cohort, separate from the approximately 670-subject first cohort, were the donors. CDR1 and CDR2 from the germline V gene are SGHRS and YFSETQ. The CDR3 runs to 14 residues. The V end was cut by 4 bases, the J end by 2 bases, with 13 bases between. The sequence was obtained from a woman younger than 35 in good health and CMV-seropositive. The sample taken for sequencing was PBMCs. V usage is TRBV5-1 and J usage is TRBJ2-7; possibly TRBD1 for D (6 bases). The CDR3 sequence: CASSPGHGAYEQYF. The CDR3 DNA reads TGCGCCAGCAGCCCGGGACACGGGGCCTACGAGCAGTACTTC.